Listed here are 27 T cell receptor beta chains from one sample, sequenced in a study of blood T cells in healthy people across ages. A J-beta primer mix and a sample-barcoded 5' primer were used in a second PCR of about 7 to 12 cycles. TCRdb re-derived calls from the 5' RACE reads in MiXCR, one entry per CDR3 protein. The profile shows fewer than 650,000 distinct CDR3 sequences, about 29% of them singletons. The data were also submitted as part of a second study, on T cells of mothers and their children.

The sample consisted of blood. Receptors were obtained from a boy aged 2 to 10 in good health.

The chain employs TRBV20-1 and TRBJ2-5; TRBD2 agrees at 7 bases. TRBJ2-1 matches the DNA end more closely, so the J call is doubtful. This CDR3 is built from 11 residues. CDR1 and CDR2 from the germline V gene are DFQATT and SNEGSKA (reference sequence). The CDR3 loop reads CSARTRNEQFF. In DNA form, the CDR3 reads TGCAGTGCAAGGACTAGGAATGAGCAGTTCTTC.

The chain uses TRBV5-6 and TRBJ2-7; TRBD1 matches at 7 bases. Per germline, CDR1 SGHDT and CDR2 YYEEEE. The CDR3 is made up of 15 amino acids. Trimming at V came to 1 base and at J to 1 base, leaving 5 bases not matched to a gene. The CDR3 here is CASSLYDRVSYEQYF. The CDR3 DNA reads TGTGCCAGCAGCTTGTACGACAGGGTGTCCTACGAGCAGTACTTC. The full variable domain, completed using reference TRBV5-6 and TRBJ2-7, is DAGVTQSPTHLIKTRGQQVTLRCSPKSGHDTVSWYQQALGQGPQFIFQYYEEEERQRGNFPDRFSGHQFPNYSSELNVNALLLGDSALYLCASSLYDRVSYEQYFGPGTRLTVT.

In this sample, this clonotype turned up a few times. J is TRBJ1-1 and V is TRBV6-5; no clear D. This CDR3 comprises 11 residues. The V and J ends lost 8 bases and 7 bases respectively, with 11 bases between them. Germline CDR1 is MNHEY and CDR2 is SVGAGI. CDR3 sequence reads: CASVKGGEAFF. Here the CDR3 DNA reads TGTGCCAGCGTGAAGGGTGGTGAAGCTTTCTTT.

This chain links TRBV7-2 with TRBJ2-7; D is uncertain. The germline V and J ends were trimmed by 1 base and 0 bases, with 10 bases remaining between them. The CDR3 extends over 15 amino acids. Germline V lookup: CDR1 SGHTA, CDR2 FQGNSA. CDR3 DNA sequence: TGTGCCAGCAGCTTAGACAGCTCTAGCTCCTACGAGCAGTACTTC. This encodes CASSLDSSSSYEQYF.

This clonotype has a count of ten or more. The rearrangement joins TRBV19 to TRBJ1-2; 7 bases map to TRBD1. There are 10 residues in the CDR3. CDR1 LNHDA and CDR2 SQIVND come from the germline V gene (reference sequence). Trimming at V came to 7 bases and at J to 10 bases, leaving 3 bases not matched to a gene. CDR3 nucleotide sequence: TGTGCCAGTAAGGGGGCTGTCTACACCTTC. It codes for CASKGAVYTF.

The CDR3 sequence: CASSLVGPSLDGYTF. In nucleotides, the CDR3 is TGTGCCAGCAGCTTAGTTGGTCCGAGTTTGGATGGCTACACCTTC. The chain carries TRBV7-9 and TRBJ1-2; D call uncertain. V was pared by 1 base and J by 6 bases, with 15 bases between. The CDR3 is made up of 15 amino acids. CDR1 is SEHNR and CDR2 is FQNEAQ in the germline V gene (reference sequence).

This chain connects TRBV12-3 or TRBV12-4 to TRBJ1-2, with D unresolved. This CDR3 region has 17 residues. V lost 1 base, J lost 4 bases, and 19 bases lay in between. CDR3 bases: TGTGCCAGCAGTTTAGTGGGTAACCCTCTCACCTCCTATGGCTACACCTTC. Its translation: CASSLVGNPLTSYGYTF.

The CDR3 spells CAISTGTPQETQYF. CDR3 sequence (DNA): TGTGCCATCAGCACCGGGACCCCGCAAGAGACCCAGTACTTC. This chain connects TRBV10-3 to TRBJ2-5; D may correspond to TRBD1 or TRBD2 (5 bases each). The CDR3 contains 14 residues. The V gene lost 6 bases and the J gene lost 2 bases, with 13 bases spanning the gap. Germline CDR1 is ENHRY and CDR2 is SYGVKD.

This clonotype came up a few times. The gene calls are TRBV25-1 and TRBJ2-4; the D is unclear. The germline V gene has CDR1 MGHDK and CDR2 SYGVNS. There are 11 residues in the CDR3. The V and J ends lost 3 bases and 15 bases respectively, with 12 bases between them. The DNA for the CDR3 is TGTGCCAGCAGTGATGCGCGGATAATGTACTTC. The encoded protein is CASSDARIMYF.

V usage is TRBV20-1 and J usage is TRBJ1-2, with D possibly matching TRBD1 (5 bases). This CDR3 spans 14 amino acids. Trimming shortened V by 5 bases and J by 4 bases, and 17 bases separated the two germline ends. Germline-derived CDR1 and CDR2 are DFQATT and SNEGSKA (reference sequence). DNA for the CDR3: TGCAGTGCTGGGGCAGGACAACCGATCTATGGCTACACCTTC. Translation: CSAGAGQPIYGYTF.

This clonotype has more than one count but fewer than ten. The rearrangement links TRBV28 to TRBJ2-7; TRBD1 is a possible D gene (5 bases). From germline, CDR1 is MDHEN and CDR2 SYDVKM. Trimming took 5 bases from V and 3 from J, leaving 14 bases between them. The CDR3 extends over 14 amino acids. This CDR3 is CASSLRGLIYEQYF. CDR3 coding DNA: TGTGCCAGCAGTCTTAGGGGTCTGATCTACGAGCAGTACTTC.

The chain joins TRBV5-1 to TRBJ1-4; possibly TRBD1 for D (6 bases). The CDR3 loop spans 20 amino acids. CDR1 is SGHRS, CDR2 YFSETQ, per germline. V was pared by 2 bases and J by 6 bases, with 29 bases between. The CDR3 loop reads CASSLGQLISGGTAHEKLFF. The DNA for the CDR3 is TGCGCCAGCAGCTTAGGACAGTTAATCTCCGGGGGAACTGCCCATGAAAAACTGTTTTTT.

CDR3 in amino acids: CAWSVKGTVGTDTQYF. CDR3 in DNA: TGTGCCTGGAGTGTAAAGGGGACCGTCGGCACAGATACGCAGTATTTT. This chain uses TRBV30 with TRBJ2-3, with D perhaps assigned TRBD1 or TRBD2 (5 bases each). The CDR3 has 16 residues. Looked up from germline, CDR1 is GTSNPN and CDR2 is SVGIG (reference sequence). Deletions cut 0 bases from V and 1 base from J, with 14 bases between.

The chain joins TRBV4-2 to TRBJ2-7; 14 bases are shared with TRBD2. Germline loops: CDR1 LGHNA, CDR2 YNFKEQ. This CDR3 is built from 15 residues. The V gene end was trimmed by 4 bases and the J gene end by 7 bases; junction bases not matched to a gene: 6. CDR3 nucleotides: TGTGCCAGCAGCCCGACTAGCGGGGGGGCCGGTGAGCAGTACTTC. This translates into CASSPTSGGAGEQYF.

The chain employs TRBV20-1 and TRBJ1-2; D is possibly TRBD1 (6 bases). V lost 0 bases, J lost 1 base, and 12 bases lay in between. The germline V gene has CDR1 DFQATT and CDR2 SNEGSKA (reference sequence). The CDR3 totals 15 residues. CDR3 in DNA: TGCAGTGCTAGAGATACGTCACAGGGTAACTATGGCTACACCTTC. This translates into CSARDTSQGNYGYTF.

This clonotype was observed a handful of times. The rearrangement joins TRBV10-3 to TRBJ2-4; 9 bases are a match to TRBD1. CDR1 is ENHRY, CDR2 SYGVKD, per germline. The length of the CDR3 is 15 residues. The V and J ends lost 5 bases and 6 bases, in that order; junction bases with no gene match: 8. The CDR3 region has the DNA TGTGCCATCAGTAACTTAGGACAGGGGTCAAACATTCAGTACTTC. This encodes CAISNLGQGSNIQYF.

The rearrangement links TRBV20-1 to TRBJ1-2; perhaps TRBD1 as D (6 bases). Trimming stripped 4 bases from V and 4 bases from J, with 13 bases between. The CDR3 covers 13 residues. Germline V lookup: CDR1 DFQATT, CDR2 SNEGSKA (reference sequence). For the CDR3, the DNA is TGCAGTGCTACGAACAGGGTGGGCTATGGCTACACCTTC. Translated, it gives CSATNRVGYGYTF.

The chain couples TRBV2 to TRBJ2-1; TRBD1 or TRBD2 may be the D gene (5 bases each). Germline CDR1 reads SNHLY; CDR2 reads FYNNEI. There are 15 residues in the CDR3. With 4 bases removed from V and 2 bases from J, the gap between germline ends came to 12 bases. CDR3 sequence reads: CASSGPGTPYNEQFF. DNA for the CDR3: TGTGCCAGCAGTGGACCGGGGACCCCCTACAATGAGCAGTTCTTC.

This chain connects TRBV5-5 to TRBJ2-7; D not resolved. Germline V lookup: CDR1 SGHKS, CDR2 YYEKEE (reference sequence). V was pared by 4 bases and J by 1 base, with 15 bases between. The CDR3 sequence is 15 residues long. This CDR3 is CASSQQPKWSYEQYF. CDR3 DNA sequence: TGTGCCAGCAGCCAACAACCCAAGTGGTCCTACGAGCAGTACTTC.

The chain carries TRBV5-1 and TRBJ2-5; maybe TRBD1 (6 bases). Per germline, CDR1 SGHRS and CDR2 YFSETQ. CDR3 length equals 14 residues. Between the trimmed V and J ends, which lost 2 bases and 5 bases, there was a span of 13 bases. The CDR3 coding sequence is TGCGCCAGCAGCTTTGGTACAGGGAAGGAGACCCAGTACTTC. Translating it yields CASSFGTGKETQYF.

This clonotype came up many times. The chain has TRBV11-2 and TRBJ2-1; 10 bases line up with TRBD2. This CDR3 is 14 amino acids long. With V trimmed by 3 bases and J by 7 bases, 3 bases remained unmatched. Germline lookup yields CDR1 SGHAT and CDR2 FQNNGV. CDR3 sequence (DNA): TGTGCCAGCAGCTTGGGACTAGCGCGGAATGAGCAGTTCTTC. This codes for CASSLGLARNEQFF. The variable domain in full, completed from reference TRBV11-2 and TRBJ2-1, reads EAGVAQSPRYKIIEKRQSVAFWCNPISGHATLYWYQQILGQGPKLLIQFQNNGVVDDSQLPKDRFSAERLKGVDSTLKIQPAKLEDSAVYLCASSLGLARNEQFFGPGTRLTVL.

This clonotype was found many times. V gene TRBV3-1 combines with J gene TRBJ2-4, with TRBD2 matching over 11 bases. The CDR3 length is 22 residues. Unmatched junction bases numbered 16, after V lost 0 bases and J lost 0 bases. Germline V gene sequence: CDR1 LGHDT, CDR2 YNNKEL (reference sequence). This CDR3 is CASSQEALGGTSGRVAKNIQYF. The CDR3 DNA follows: TGTGCCAGCAGCCAAGAGGCTTTGGGTGGGACTAGCGGCCGTGTAGCCAAAAACATTCAGTACTTC.

V usage is TRBV9 and J usage is TRBJ1-2, with D possibly TRBD1 on 6 matching bases. Trimming pared 2 bases from V and 3 bases from J, leaving 8 bases between. Germline V gene data show CDR1 as SGDLS and CDR2 as YYNGEE. The CDR3 contains 13 residues. In nucleotides, the CDR3 is TGTGCCAGCAGCGTGGGGGGCCACTATGGCTACACCTTC. Residues: CASSVGGHYGYTF.

This clonotype was seen a few times. The chain employs TRBV20-1 and TRBJ1-5, with D tentatively TRBD1 (5 bases). The V end was cut by 1 base, the J end by 4 bases, with 17 bases between. Germline lookup yields CDR1 DFQATT and CDR2 SNEGSKA (reference sequence). The CDR3 has 16 residues. In DNA form, the CDR3 reads TGCAGTGCTAGAGGGTGGGGCAGGGCCGAAAATCAGCCCCAGCATTTT. It is translated as CSARGWGRAENQPQHF.

Only a few counts were recorded for this clonotype. The gene calls are TRBV12-3 or TRBV12-4 and TRBJ1-1; tentative D call: TRBD1 (5 bases). This CDR3 has 13 residues. Trimming removed 5 bases at V and 3 bases at J, with 10 bases between. The CDR3 here is CASSGARDTEAFF. In DNA, the CDR3 is TGTGCCAGCAGTGGGGCGAGGGACACTGAAGCTTTCTTT.

This clonotype was seen once. The junction differs from germline at one of its ends, possibly a read error. This rearrangement joins TRBV7-8 to TRBJ1-2, with a possible D match to TRBD1 (5 bases). Germline V gene sequence: CDR1 SGHVS, CDR2 FQNEAQ. The CDR3 has 14 residues. The DNA for the CDR3 is TGTGACAGCAGCTACCGCGGGGGAGGGTACGGCTACACCTTC. This encodes CDSSYRGGGYGYTF.

This chain uses TRBV6-2 or TRBV6-3 with TRBJ2-1; 8 nucleotides match TRBD2. V dropped 8 bases and J dropped 3; count of bases not matched to a gene: 9. The CDR3 contains 15 residues. The germline V gene encodes CDR1 MNHEY and CDR2 SVGEGT. The chain's CDR3 is CASLHDGRVYNEQFF. Written as DNA, the CDR3 is TGTGCCAGCCTCCATGACGGGAGGGTCTACAATGAGCAGTTCTTC.